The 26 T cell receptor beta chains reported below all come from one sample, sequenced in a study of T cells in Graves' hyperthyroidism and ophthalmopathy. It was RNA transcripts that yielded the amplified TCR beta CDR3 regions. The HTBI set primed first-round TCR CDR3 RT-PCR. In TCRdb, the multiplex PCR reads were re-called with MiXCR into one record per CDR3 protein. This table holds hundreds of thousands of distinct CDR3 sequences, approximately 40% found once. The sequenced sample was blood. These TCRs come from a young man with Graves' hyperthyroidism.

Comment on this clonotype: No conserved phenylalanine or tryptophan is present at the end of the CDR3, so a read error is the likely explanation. CDR3 residues: CASRRTSGNTEAFL. The CDR3 DNA is TGCGCCAGCAGGAGGACTAGCGGGAACACTGAAGCTTTCCTT. The J gene is TRBJ1-1, the V gene TRBV5-1; D call uncertain. V was trimmed by 5 bases and J by 1 base, leaving 12 bases between them. The CDR3 is 14 amino acids. Per germline, CDR1 SGHRS and CDR2 YFSETQ.

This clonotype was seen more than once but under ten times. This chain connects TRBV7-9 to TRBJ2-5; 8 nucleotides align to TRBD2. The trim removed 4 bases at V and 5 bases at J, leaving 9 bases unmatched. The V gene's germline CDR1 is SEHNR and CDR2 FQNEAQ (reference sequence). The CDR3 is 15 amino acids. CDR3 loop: CASSSSRTGGETQYF. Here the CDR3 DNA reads TGTGCCAGCAGCTCATCTCGGACGGGAGGGGAGACCCAGTACTTC.

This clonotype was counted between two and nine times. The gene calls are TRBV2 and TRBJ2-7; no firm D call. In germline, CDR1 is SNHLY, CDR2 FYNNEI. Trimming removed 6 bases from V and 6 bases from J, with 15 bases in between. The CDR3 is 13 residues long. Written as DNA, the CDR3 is TGTGCCAGCAGCCCCCCCAAATCGGGCGAGCAGTACTTC. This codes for CASSPPKSGEQYF.

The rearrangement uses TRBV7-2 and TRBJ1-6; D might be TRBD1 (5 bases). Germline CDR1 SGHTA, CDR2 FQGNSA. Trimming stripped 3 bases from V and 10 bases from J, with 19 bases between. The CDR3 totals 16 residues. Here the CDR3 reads CASSFPGGGSNSPLHF. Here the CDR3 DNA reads TGTGCCAGCAGCTTCCCGGGGGGGGGTTCGAACTCACCCCTCCACTTT.

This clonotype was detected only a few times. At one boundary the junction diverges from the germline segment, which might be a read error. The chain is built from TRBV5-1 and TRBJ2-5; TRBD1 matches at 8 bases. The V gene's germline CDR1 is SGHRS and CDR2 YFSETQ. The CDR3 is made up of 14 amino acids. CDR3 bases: TGTGCCAGCAGTCTGCCAGGGGGCGAGGAGACCCAGTACTTC. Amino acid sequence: CASSLPGGEETQYF.

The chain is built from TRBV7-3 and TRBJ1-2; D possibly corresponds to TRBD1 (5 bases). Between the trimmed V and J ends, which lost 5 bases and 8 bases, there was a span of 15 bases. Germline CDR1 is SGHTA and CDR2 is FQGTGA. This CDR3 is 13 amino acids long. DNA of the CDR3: TGTGCCAGCAGCCGCGCCGGGGCGCGGGGCTACACCTTC. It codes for CASSRAGARGYTF.

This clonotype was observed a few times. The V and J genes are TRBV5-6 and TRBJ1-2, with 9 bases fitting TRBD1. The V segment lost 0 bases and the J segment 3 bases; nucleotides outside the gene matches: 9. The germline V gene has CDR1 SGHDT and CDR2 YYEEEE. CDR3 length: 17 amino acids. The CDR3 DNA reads TGTGCCAGCAGCTTGGCCAACTGGGACAGGGCCTACTATGGCTACACCTTC. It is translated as CASSLANWDRAYYGYTF.

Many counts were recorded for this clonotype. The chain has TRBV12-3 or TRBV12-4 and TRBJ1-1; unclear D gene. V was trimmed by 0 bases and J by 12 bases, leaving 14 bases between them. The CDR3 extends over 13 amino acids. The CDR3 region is CASSLAAAHSSFF. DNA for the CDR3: TGTGCCAGCAGTTTAGCGGCAGCGCACAGCTCTTTCTTT.

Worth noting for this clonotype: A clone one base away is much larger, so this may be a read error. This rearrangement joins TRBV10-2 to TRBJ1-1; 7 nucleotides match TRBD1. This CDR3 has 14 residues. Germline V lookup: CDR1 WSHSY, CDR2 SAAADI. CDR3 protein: CAGSDSGGYTEAFF. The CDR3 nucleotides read TGCGCCGGCAGTGATTCAGGGGGGTACACTGAAGCTTTCTTT.

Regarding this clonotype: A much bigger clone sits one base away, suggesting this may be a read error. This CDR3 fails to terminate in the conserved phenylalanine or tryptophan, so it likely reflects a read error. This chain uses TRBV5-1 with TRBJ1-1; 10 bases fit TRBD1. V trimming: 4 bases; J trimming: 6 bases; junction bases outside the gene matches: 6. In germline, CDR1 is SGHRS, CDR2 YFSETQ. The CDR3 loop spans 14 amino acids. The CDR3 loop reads CASSQGQGNSEAFL. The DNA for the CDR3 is TGCGCCAGCAGCCAGGGACAGGGGAATTCTGAAGCTTTCCTT.

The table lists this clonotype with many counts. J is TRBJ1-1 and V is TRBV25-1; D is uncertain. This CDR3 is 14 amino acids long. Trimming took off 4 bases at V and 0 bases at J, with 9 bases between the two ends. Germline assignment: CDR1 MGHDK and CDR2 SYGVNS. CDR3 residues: CASSATVMNTEAFF. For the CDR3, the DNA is TGTGCCAGCAGTGCTACAGTCATGAACACTGAAGCTTTCTTT.

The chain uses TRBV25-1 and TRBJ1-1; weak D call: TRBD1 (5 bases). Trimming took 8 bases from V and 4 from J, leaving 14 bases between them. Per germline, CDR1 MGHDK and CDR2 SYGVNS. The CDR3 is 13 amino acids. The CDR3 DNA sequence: TGTGCCAGCGTTGATTCGGGGCTCACTGAAGCTTTCTTT. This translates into CASVDSGLTEAFF.

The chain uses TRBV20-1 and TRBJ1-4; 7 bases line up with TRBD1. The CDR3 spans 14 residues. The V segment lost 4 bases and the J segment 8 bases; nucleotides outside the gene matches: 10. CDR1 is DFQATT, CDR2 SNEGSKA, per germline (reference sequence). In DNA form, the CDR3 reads TGCAGTGCTAAGACAGGGTGGGGTCGGGAAAAACTGTTTTTT. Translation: CSAKTGWGREKLFF.

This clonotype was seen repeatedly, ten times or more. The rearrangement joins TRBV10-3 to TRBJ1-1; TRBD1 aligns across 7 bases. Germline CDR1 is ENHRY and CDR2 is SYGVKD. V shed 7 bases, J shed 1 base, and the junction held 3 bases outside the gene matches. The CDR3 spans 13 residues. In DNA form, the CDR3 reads TGTGCCATCATGGGGACAGCGAACACTGAAGCTTTCTTT. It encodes CAIMGTANTEAFF.

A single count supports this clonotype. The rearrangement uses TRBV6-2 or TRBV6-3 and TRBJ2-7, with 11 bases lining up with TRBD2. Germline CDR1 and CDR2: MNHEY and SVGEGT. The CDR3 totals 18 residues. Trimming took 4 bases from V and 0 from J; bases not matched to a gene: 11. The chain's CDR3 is CASSSPGTSGPSSYEQYF. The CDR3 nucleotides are TGTGCCAGCAGTTCACCCGGGACTAGCGGACCTAGCTCCTACGAGCAGTACTTC.

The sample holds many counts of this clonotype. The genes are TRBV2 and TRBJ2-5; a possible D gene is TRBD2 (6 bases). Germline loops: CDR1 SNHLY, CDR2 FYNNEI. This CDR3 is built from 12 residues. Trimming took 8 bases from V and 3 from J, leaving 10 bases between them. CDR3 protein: CASGGLKETQYF. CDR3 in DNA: TGTGCCAGCGGGGGGTTGAAAGAGACCCAGTACTTC.

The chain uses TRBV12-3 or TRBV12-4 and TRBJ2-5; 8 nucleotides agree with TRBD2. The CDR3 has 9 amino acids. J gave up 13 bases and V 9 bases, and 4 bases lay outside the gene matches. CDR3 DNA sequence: TGTGCCAGTAGCGGGGCCCTGTACTTC. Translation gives CASSGALYF.

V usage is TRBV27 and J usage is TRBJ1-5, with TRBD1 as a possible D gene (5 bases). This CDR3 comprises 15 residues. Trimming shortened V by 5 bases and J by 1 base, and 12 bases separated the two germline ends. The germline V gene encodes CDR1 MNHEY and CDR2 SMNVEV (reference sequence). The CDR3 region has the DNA TGTGCCAGCAGTCCATGGGGCCAGAGCAATCAGCCCCAGCATTTT. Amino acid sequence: CASSPWGQSNQPQHF.

CDR3 nucleotide sequence: TGCGCCAGCTACACTAGCGCCAACACCGGGGAGCTGTTTTTT. Residues: CASYTSANTGELFF. The genes are TRBV5-1 and TRBJ2-2, with TRBD2 matching 7 bases. The CDR3 has 14 residues. The ends lost 7 bases at V and 2 bases at J; junction bases unmatched: 5. Germline CDR1 and CDR2: SGHRS and YFSETQ.

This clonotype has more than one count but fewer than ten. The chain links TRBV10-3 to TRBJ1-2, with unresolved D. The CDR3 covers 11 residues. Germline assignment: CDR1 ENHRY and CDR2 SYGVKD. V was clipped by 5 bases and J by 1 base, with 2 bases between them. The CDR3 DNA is TGTGCCATCAGTAATAACTATGGCTACACCTTC. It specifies CAISNNYGYTF.

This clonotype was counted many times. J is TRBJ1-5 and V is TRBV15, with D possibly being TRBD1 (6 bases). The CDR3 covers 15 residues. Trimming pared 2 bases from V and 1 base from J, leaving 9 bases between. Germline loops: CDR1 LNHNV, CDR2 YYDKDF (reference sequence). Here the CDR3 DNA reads TGTGCCACCAGCAGATCCAGGGGAAGCAATCAGCCCCAGCATTTT. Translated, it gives CATSRSRGSNQPQHF.

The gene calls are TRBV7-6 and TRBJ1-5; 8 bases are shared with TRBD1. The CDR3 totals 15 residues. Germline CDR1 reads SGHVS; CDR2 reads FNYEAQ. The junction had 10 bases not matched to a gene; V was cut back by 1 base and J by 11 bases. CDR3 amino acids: CASSLEAGGQETQHF. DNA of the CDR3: TGTGCCAGCAGCTTAGAGGCAGGGGGCCAAGAGACCCAGCATTTT.

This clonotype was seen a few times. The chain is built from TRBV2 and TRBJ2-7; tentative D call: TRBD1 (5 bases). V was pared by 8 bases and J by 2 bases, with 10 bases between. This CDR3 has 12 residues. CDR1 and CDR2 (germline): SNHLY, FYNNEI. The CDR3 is CASHDSAYEQYF. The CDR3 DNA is TGTGCCAGCCATGACAGTGCCTACGAGCAGTACTTC.

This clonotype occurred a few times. Here the CDR3 reads CASSEDSDYGYTF. CDR3 coding DNA: TGTGCCAGCAGTGAAGACAGTGACTATGGCTACACCTTC. The V call is TRBV6-5, the J call TRBJ1-2; tentative D call: TRBD1 (5 bases). This CDR3 comprises 13 residues. Germline CDR1 MNHEY, CDR2 SVGAGI. Trimming pared 5 bases from V and 3 bases from J, leaving 10 bases between.

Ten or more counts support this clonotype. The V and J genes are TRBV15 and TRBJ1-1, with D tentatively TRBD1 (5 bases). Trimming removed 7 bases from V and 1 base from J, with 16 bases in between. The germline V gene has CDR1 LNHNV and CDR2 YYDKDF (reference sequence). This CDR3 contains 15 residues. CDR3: CATTPGGLKNTEAFF. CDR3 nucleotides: TGTGCCACCACCCCCGGGGGACTGAAGAACACTGAAGCTTTCTTT. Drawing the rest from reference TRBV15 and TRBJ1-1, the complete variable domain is DAMVIQNPRYQVTQFGKPVTLSCSQTLNHNVMYWYQQKSSQAPKLLFHYYDKDFNNEADTPDNFQSRRPNTSFCFLDIRSPGLGDTAMYLCATTPGGLKNTEAFFGQGTRLTVV.

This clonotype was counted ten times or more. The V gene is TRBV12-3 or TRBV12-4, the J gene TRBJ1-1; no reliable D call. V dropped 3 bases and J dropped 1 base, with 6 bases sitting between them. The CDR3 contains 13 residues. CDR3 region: CASSFTQNTEAFF. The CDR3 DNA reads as TGTGCCAGCAGTTTCACACAGAACACTGAAGCTTTCTTT.